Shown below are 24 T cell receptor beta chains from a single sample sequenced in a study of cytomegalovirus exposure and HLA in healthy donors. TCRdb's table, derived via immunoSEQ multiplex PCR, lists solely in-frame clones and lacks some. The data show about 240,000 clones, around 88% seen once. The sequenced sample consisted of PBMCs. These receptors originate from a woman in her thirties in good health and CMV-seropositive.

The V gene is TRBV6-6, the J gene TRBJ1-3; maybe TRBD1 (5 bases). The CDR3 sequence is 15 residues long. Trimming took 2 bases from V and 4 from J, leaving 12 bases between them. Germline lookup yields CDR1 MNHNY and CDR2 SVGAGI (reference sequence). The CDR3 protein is CASSYDPRTGNTIYF. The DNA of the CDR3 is TGTGCCAGCAGTTACGACCCTAGGACAGGAAACACCATATATTTT.

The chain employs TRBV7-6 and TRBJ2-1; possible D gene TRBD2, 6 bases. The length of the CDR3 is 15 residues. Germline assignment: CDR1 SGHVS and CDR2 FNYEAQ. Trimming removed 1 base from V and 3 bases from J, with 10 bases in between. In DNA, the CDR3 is TGTGCCAGCAGCTTAGATAGCGGATTCTACAATGAGCAGTTCTTC. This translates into CASSLDSGFYNEQFF.

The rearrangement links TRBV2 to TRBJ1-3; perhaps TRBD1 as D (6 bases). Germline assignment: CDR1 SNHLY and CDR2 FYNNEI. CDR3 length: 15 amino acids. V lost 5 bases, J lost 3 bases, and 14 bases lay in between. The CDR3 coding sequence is TGTGCCAGCAGTCTGGACAGAGCTCTTGGAAACACCATATATTTT. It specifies CASSLDRALGNTIYF. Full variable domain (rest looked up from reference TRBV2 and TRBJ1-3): EPEVTQTPSHQVTQMGQEVILRCVPISNHLYFYWYRQILGQKVEFLVSFYNNEISEKSEIFDDQFSVERPDGSNFTLKIRSTKLEDSAMYFCASSLDRALGNTIYFGEGSWLTVV.

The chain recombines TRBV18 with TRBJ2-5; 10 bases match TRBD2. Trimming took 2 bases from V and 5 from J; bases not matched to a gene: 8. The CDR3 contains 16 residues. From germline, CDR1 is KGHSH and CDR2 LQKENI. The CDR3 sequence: CASSPSGTSVRETQYF. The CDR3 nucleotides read TGTGCCAGCTCACCATCAGGGACTAGCGTGAGGGAGACCCAGTACTTC.

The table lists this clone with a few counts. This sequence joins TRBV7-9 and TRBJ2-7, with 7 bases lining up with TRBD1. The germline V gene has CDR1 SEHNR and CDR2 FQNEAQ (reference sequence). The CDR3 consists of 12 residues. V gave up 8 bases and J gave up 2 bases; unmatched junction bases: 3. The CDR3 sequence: CASGTEAYEQYF. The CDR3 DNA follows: TGTGCCAGCGGGACAGAGGCCTACGAGCAGTACTTC.

CDR3 region: CASSSRSGGRRNTEAFF. Written as DNA, the CDR3 is TGCGCCAGCAGCTCACGGAGTGGTGGGAGGAGGAACACTGAAGCTTTCTTT. This chain joins TRBV4-1 and TRBJ1-1; unclear D gene. The CDR3 is 17 residues long. V dropped 5 bases and J dropped 1 base, with 20 bases sitting between them. Germline V gene lookup returns CDR1 MGHRA and CDR2 YSYEKL.

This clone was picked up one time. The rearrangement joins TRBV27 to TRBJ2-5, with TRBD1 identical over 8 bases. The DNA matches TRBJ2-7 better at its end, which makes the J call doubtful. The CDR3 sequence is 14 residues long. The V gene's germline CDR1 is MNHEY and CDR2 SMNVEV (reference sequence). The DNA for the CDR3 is TGTGCCAGCAGTATCTCAGGGGGCGAATACGAGCAGTACTTC. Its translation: CASSISGGEYEQYF.

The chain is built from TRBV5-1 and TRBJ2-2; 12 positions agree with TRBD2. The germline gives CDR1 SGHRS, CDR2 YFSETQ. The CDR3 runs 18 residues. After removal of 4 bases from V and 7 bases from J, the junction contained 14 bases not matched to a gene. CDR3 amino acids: CASSPQAGSLAGGGELFF. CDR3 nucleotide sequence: TGCGCCAGCAGCCCGCAGGCAGGGTCACTAGCGGGAGGCGGGGAGCTGTTTTTT.

CDR3 coding DNA: TGCGCCAGCAGCTTGTCTCCGGGAATCGCCTACGAGCAGTACTTC. It translates to CASSLSPGIAYEQYF. The genes are TRBV5-1 and TRBJ2-7; tentatively, D is TRBD2 (5 bases). The CDR3 is 15 residues long. Deletions cut 1 base from V and 2 bases from J, with 13 bases between. The germline gives CDR1 SGHRS, CDR2 YFSETQ.

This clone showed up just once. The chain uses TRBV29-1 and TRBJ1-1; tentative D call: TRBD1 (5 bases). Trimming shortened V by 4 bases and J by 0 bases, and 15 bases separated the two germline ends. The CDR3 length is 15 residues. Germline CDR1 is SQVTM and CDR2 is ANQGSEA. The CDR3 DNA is TGCAGCGTTGCATTCCCCGGACACCTGAACACTGAAGCTTTCTTT. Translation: CSVAFPGHLNTEAFF.

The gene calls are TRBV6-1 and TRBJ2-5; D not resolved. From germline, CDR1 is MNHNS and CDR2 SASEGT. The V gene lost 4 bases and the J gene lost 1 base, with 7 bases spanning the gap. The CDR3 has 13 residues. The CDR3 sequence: CASSGSGQETQYF. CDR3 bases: TGTGCCAGCAGTGGATCAGGCCAAGAGACCCAGTACTTC.

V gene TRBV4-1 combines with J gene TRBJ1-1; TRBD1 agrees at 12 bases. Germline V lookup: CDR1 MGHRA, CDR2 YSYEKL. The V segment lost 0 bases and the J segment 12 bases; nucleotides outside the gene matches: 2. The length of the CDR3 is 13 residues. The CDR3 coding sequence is TGCGCCAGCAGCCAAGAGGGACAGGGGGCATCTTTCTTT. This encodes CASSQEGQGASFF.

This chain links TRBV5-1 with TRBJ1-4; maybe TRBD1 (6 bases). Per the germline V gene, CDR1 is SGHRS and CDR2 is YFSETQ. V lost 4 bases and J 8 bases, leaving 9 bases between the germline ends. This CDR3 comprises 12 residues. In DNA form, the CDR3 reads TGCGCCAGCAGCCAGGGGAAAGAAAAACTGTTTTTT. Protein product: CASSQGKEKLFF.

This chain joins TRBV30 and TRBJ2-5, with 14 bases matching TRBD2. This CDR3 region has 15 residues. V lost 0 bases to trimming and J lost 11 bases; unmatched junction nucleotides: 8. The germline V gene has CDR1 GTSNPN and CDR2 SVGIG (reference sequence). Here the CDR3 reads CAWSVGTSGSFGQYF. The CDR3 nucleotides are TGTGCCTGGAGTGTAGGGACTAGCGGGAGTTTTGGGCAGTACTTC.

In DNA form, the CDR3 reads TGTGCCAGCAGTTTCACTCAGAACACTGAAGCTTTCTTT. Residues: CASSFTQNTEAFF. The rearrangement links TRBV27 to TRBJ1-1; unclear D gene. This CDR3 has 13 amino acids. Germline V gene data show CDR1 as MNHEY and CDR2 as SMNVEV (reference sequence). Trimming pared 3 bases from V and 1 base from J, leaving 6 bases between.

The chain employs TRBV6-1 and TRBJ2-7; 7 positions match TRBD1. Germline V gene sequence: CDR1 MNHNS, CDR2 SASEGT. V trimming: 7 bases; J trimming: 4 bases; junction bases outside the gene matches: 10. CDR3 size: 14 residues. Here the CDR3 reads CASNLDRIIYEQYF. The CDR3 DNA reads TGTGCCAGCAACCTGGACAGGATTATTTACGAGCAGTACTTC.

DNA of the CDR3: TGTGCCAGCAGCTTATCAGGGGGCGGACAGCCCCAGCATTTT. Translated, it gives CASSLSGGGQPQHF. J is TRBJ1-5 and V is TRBV7-9, with TRBD1 matching 8 bases. The CDR3 is 14 residues long. Losses at the gene ends were 2 bases for V and 7 bases for J; bases not matched to a gene: 4. CDR1 is SEHNR and CDR2 is FQNEAQ in the germline V gene (reference sequence).

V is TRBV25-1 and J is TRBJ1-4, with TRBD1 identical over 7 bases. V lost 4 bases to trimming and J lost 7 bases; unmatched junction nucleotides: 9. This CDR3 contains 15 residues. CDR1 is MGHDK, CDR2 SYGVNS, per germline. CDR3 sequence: CASSVVTGKGEKLFF. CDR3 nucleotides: TGTGCCAGCAGTGTTGTGACAGGGAAGGGTGAAAAACTGTTTTTT.

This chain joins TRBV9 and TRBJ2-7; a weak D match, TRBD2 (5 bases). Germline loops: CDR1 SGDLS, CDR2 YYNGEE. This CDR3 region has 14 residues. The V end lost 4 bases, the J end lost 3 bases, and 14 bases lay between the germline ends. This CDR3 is CASSPDLSYYEQYF. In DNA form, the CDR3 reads TGTGCCAGCAGCCCGGACTTATCTTACTACGAGCAGTACTTC.

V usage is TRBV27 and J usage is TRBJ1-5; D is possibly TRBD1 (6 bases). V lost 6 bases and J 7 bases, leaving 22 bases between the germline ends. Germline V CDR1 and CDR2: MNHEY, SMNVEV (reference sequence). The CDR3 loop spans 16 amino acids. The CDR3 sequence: CASRPTRGGGWQPQHF. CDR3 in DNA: TGTGCCAGCAGACCGACTCGTGGTGGGGGCTGGCAGCCCCAGCATTTT.

The CDR3 reads CASSPPALWDRGRRYDGYTF. CDR3 sequence (DNA): TGTGCCAGCAGTCCGCCCGCTCTATGGGACAGGGGGCGCCGGTACGATGGCTACACCTTC. The rearrangement uses TRBV27 and TRBJ1-2, with 12 bases that match TRBD1. V trimming: 5 bases; J trimming: 6 bases; junction bases outside the gene matches: 22. This CDR3 contains 20 residues. The germline V gene has CDR1 MNHEY and CDR2 SMNVEV (reference sequence).

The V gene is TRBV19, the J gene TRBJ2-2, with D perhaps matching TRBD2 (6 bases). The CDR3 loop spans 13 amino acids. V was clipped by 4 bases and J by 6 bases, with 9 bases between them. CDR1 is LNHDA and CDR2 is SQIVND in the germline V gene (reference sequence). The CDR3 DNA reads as TGTGCCAGTAGTAAACTAGCCCCCGGGGAGCTGTTTTTT. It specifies CASSKLAPGELFF.

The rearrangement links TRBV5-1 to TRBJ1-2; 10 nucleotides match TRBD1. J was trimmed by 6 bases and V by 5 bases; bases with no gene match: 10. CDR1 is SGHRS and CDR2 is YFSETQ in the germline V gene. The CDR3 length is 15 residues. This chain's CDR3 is CASRDPGQGRDGYTF. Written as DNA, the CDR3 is TGCGCCAGCAGGGATCCGGGACAGGGGCGCGATGGCTACACCTTC.

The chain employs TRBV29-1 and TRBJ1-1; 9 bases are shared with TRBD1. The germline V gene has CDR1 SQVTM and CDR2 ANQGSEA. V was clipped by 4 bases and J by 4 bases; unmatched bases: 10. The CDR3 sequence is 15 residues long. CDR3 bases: TGCAGCGTTGTCGGGGGGGACAGGGCGACCACTGAAGCTTTCTTT. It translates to CSVVGGDRATTEAFF.